The entry below gives a single TCR beta chain sequence along with its context. This clonotype was seen more than once but under ten times. The clone's antigen remains unknown. No per-base quality is available; no much larger clone lies one base away. These data belong to a study of post-analysis software for immune sequencing data (dated by TCRdb to the mid-2010s). As for the study more broadly: Recorded disease courses included relapsing-remitting, secondary progressive and progressive-relapsing multiple sclerosis, with some patients lacking subtype annotation. A subset of samples was prepared in parallel using single-end sample barcoding, then pooled and co-amplified after Illumina adapter ligation. Patient repertoires were compared against roughly 11 previously published healthy control repertoires from donors aged roughly 6 to 28 years. Study-wide findings and limitations: The control group was slightly older than the multiple sclerosis patient group. Four or five TRBV segments, including TRBV5-6, TRBV5-1 and TRBV20-1, were significantly more frequent in patients than controls. Direct clustering with F measure showed strong co-clustering of samples prepared in the same batch, prompting a batch-effect correction. Normalized Chao1 diversity was significantly lower in multiple sclerosis patients than controls, suggesting substantial peripheral T-cell clonal expansion.

The germline V gene (reference sequence) specifies DFQATT as CDR1 and SNEGSKA as CDR2. Inclusive of the bounding cysteine and phenylalanine, the CDR3 is 15 residues long. The kept DNA is CDR3 alone, 45 bases in frame from the first base. Trimming accounts for 0 bases at V and 8 bases at J, while the number of junction bases matched to no gene is 7. To demonstrate the VDJtools post-analysis software, TCR beta repertoires were profiled from the peripheral blood of about 14 young patients with multiple sclerosis. The patients with multiple sclerosis were children and adolescents between about 6 and 16 years of age. Libraries were prepared through PCR. The sequencer listed for this sample is Illumina HiSeq 2500. To reduce PCR and sequencing biases, unique molecular identifiers were built into the TCR beta cDNA libraries. Every 1 to 10 million input T cells yielded around 500,000 cDNA molecules, meaning each molecule approximated one T cell. Patient libraries were prepared and sequenced with the same protocol used for the earlier healthy control dataset. Samples belonging to the same batch were prepared together, multiplexed and sequenced on a shared HiSeq lane. The original pipeline was this. MIGEC handled the raw barcoded reads, throwing out single-read molecular identifier groups before consensus assembly and CDR3 extraction. Clonotype tables were post-analysed with VDJtools, and diversity was normalized by down-sampling all datasets to the smallest sample size. To correct batch-related cross-sample contamination, repertoire overlap clustering matched CDR3 amino acid sequences but not nucleotide sequences. TCRdb reran the public reads through fastp at Q25 and MiXCR, keeping productive beta chains. Rows merge per CDR3 protein into single entries with the most common DNA and genes. Here the V and J calls rest on TCRdb's processing, not on the authors' analysis. In all, the sample holds 170,000 or so distinct CDR3 sequences, and about 29% of those were seen once. 1.5% of the sample is taken by the ten largest.

Recombination joined TRBV20-1 with TRBJ2-1; TRBD2 agrees with 10 junctional bases. This sequence was found in a girl between 10 and 17 years old with multiple sclerosis. Material: blood. The CDR3 protein is CSARDPSGRGHEQFF. The sequenced DNA is TGCAGTGCTAGAGATCCTAGCGGGAGAGGACATGAGCAGTTCTTC.